The 10 T cell receptor beta chains listed next were all sequenced from one sample in a study of Graves' ophthalmopathy and Graves' hyperthyroidism. The authors amplified TCR beta CDR3 regions, and they did so from RNA transcripts for repertoire sequencing. RT-PCR with HTBI primers came first, then second-round multiplex PCR. TCRdb reprocessed the multiplex PCR reads with MiXCR, giving one entry per CDR3 protein. The sample lists 600,000 to 950,000 distinct CDR3 sequences, around 40% occurring once. Input material: peripheral blood. The receptors shown here come from an adult man with Graves' ophthalmopathy.

As for this clonotype: This sequence may be a read error, since a much larger clone differs from it by one base. The rearrangement uses TRBV7-8 and TRBJ1-6, with D possibly TRBD1 on 5 matching bases. This CDR3 is 13 amino acids long. Trimming cost V 8 bases and J 7 bases, with 12 bases left between them. CDR1 SGHVS and CDR2 FQNEAQ come from the germline V gene. Here the CDR3 reads CASGPRQNSPLHF. The DNA for the CDR3 is TGTGCCAGCGGCCCGCGACAGAATTCACCCCTCCACTTT.

This clonotype was found a few times. J is TRBJ2-5 and V is TRBV20-1; 8 nucleotides line up with TRBD1. The germline V gene encodes CDR1 DFQATT and CDR2 SNEGSKA (reference sequence). V lost 3 bases to trimming and J lost 6 bases; unmatched junction nucleotides: 3. The CDR3 spans 12 residues. CDR3 sequence: CSASSGGQTQYF. The CDR3 nucleotides are TGCAGTGCTAGTTCAGGGGGCCAGACCCAGTACTTC.

This clonotype was seen at least ten times. The chain uses TRBV2 and TRBJ2-7, with 7 bases aligning to TRBD2. CDR1 SNHLY and CDR2 FYNNEI come from the germline V gene. J was trimmed by 0 bases and V by 7 bases; bases with no gene match: 6. The CDR3 extends over 14 amino acids. The CDR3 DNA follows: TGTGCCAGCACACTAGCGCCCTACTCCTACGAGCAGTACTTC. The encoded protein is CASTLAPYSYEQYF.

Only a few counts were recorded for this clonotype. The rearrangement joins TRBV6-6 to TRBJ1-6, with a weak D call TRBD1 (6 bases). V was cut by 10 bases and J by 10 bases, with 17 bases left in between. Germline values: CDR1 MNHNY, CDR2 SVGAGI (reference sequence). This CDR3 is built from 13 residues. This chain's CDR3 is CATKQGIRSPLHF. The CDR3 DNA sequence: TGTGCCACCAAACAGGGAATTCGATCACCCCTCCACTTT.

The chain employs TRBV7-9 and TRBJ2-5, with 7 bases identical to TRBD2. CDR1 and CDR2 from the germline V gene are SEHNR and FQNEAQ (reference sequence). V was clipped by 1 base and J by 5 bases; unmatched bases: 10. The CDR3 contains 16 residues. The DNA for the CDR3 is TGTGCCAGCAGCTTAGGTGGGGAGCGGGGTTTGGAGACCCAGTACTTC. Its translation: CASSLGGERGLETQYF. The whole variable domain, remainder taken from reference TRBV7-9 and TRBJ2-5, is DTGVSQNPRHKITKRGQNVTFRCDPISEHNRLYWYRQTLGQGPEFLTYFQNEAQLEKSRLLSDRFSAERPKGSFSTLEIQRTEQGDSAMYLCASSLGGERGLETQYFGPGTRLLVL.

In this sample, this clonotype turned up a few times. CDR3 in amino acids: CASSITGTGNEKLFF. DNA of the CDR3: TGTGCCAGTAGTATCACCGGGACAGGGAATGAAAAACTGTTTTTT. This chain links TRBV19 with TRBJ1-4; 9 bases are shared with TRBD1. The CDR3 covers 15 residues. Per germline, CDR1 LNHDA and CDR2 SQIVND (reference sequence). The V gene end was trimmed by 3 bases and the J gene end by 5 bases; junction bases not matched to a gene: 4.

V and J are TRBV29-1 and TRBJ2-7; TRBD1 agrees at 9 bases. Trimming removed 7 bases from V and 2 bases from J; junction bases left unmatched: 12. CDR3 length: 15 residues. Germline lookup yields CDR1 SQVTM and CDR2 ANQGSEA. Here the CDR3 reads CSASSPGQGTYEQYF. CDR3 DNA: TGCAGCGCCAGCAGCCCCGGACAGGGGACCTACGAGCAGTACTTC.

This clonotype was seen many times. The chain combines TRBV24-1 with TRBJ2-7, with D tentatively TRBD1 (6 bases). With 12 bases removed from V and 1 base from J, the gap between germline ends came to 15 bases. Per the germline V gene, CDR1 is KGHDR and CDR2 is SFDVKD. This CDR3 comprises 13 residues. The CDR3 spells CAVRSGTSYEQYF. DNA of the CDR3: TGTGCCGTTCGGTCCGGGACATCCTACGAGCAGTACTTC.

This clonotype was observed many times. The chain recombines TRBV25-1 with TRBJ1-5; D remains ambiguous. The germline V gene has CDR1 MGHDK and CDR2 SYGVNS. The CDR3 sequence is 14 residues long. Between the trimmed V and J ends, which lost 3 bases and 2 bases, there was a span of 8 bases. This CDR3 is CASSEAWGNQPQHF. In nucleotides, the CDR3 is TGTGCCAGCAGTGAGGCGTGGGGCAATCAGCCCCAGCATTTT.

There are many counts of this clonotype. J is TRBJ1-1 and V is TRBV7-9, with unresolved D. The CDR3 covers 13 residues. CDR1 and CDR2 from the germline V gene are SEHNR and FQNEAQ (reference sequence). V lost 9 bases, J lost 2 bases, and 13 bases lay in between. The CDR3 region is CASGKTLNTEAFF. CDR3 DNA sequence: TGTGCCAGTGGAAAAACCCTAAACACTGAAGCTTTCTTT.